This is a list of T cell receptor beta chains from one sample in a study of blood T cell repertoires in COVID-19. The table came from immunoSEQ multiplex PCR; TCRdb's copy has only in-frame clones and leaves some out. The sample lists 350,000 to 400,000 clones, 80% to 95% occurring once. The specimen was PBMCs or T cells enriched from blood (not recorded which). These receptors all come from a woman aged 40 to 55 who had been exposed to COVID-19. CDR3s include the opening cysteine and the closing phenylalanine or tryptophan. Fields, in order: J gene, clone size, V gene, D gene, CDR3 DNA, CDR3 protein. The D gene is left open where the match is weak. The size entry is marked missing in some rows and otherwise reads once, few, many or a size class.

>TRBJ1-4|few|TRBV7-9|.
TGTGCCAGCAGCCCGGGGGAAGAAAAACTGTTTTTT
CASSPGEEKLFF
>TRBJ1-1|.|TRBV2|.
TGTGCCTCTGTAGGGGGAACTAGAGGATTAACTGAAGCTTTCTTT
CASVGGTRGLTEAFF
>TRBJ1-1|.|TRBV10-3|TRBD1
TGTGCCATCAGTCTAGGACAGGGGAACACTGAAGCTTTCTTT
CAISLGQGNTEAFF
>TRBJ2-2|.|TRBV6-5|.
TGTGCCAGCAGTTCCCGCAGGCGGGAGCTGTTTTTT
CASSSRRRELFF
>TRBJ1-1|.|TRBV12-5|TRBD1
TGTGCTAGTGGTTTCCTAACCCGGGACAGGGTTGACACTGAAGCTTTCTTT
CASGFLTRDRVDTEAFF
>TRBJ1-2|.|TRBV5-1|TRBD1
TGCGCCAGCAGCTTGGCATCGGGACAGGGGGATGGCTACACCTTC
CASSLASGQGDGYTF
>TRBJ1-1|.|TRBV28|TRBD1
TGTGCCAGCAGAGGACAGGGCCTGAACACTGAAGCTTTCTTT
CASRGQGLNTEAFF
>TRBJ2-5|.|TRBV7-9|.
TGTGCCAGCAGCTTAGGCCTCGGAGAGAACCAAGAGACCCAGTACTTC
CASSLGLGENQETQYF
>TRBJ2-6|.|TRBV5-6|.
TGTGCCAGCAGCTTGGGTACTACTGGGGCCAACGTCCTGACTTTC
CASSLGTTGANVLTF
>TRBJ2-1|.|TRBV5-4|TRBD1
TGTGCCAGCAGCTTGTACAGGGGCTCCTACAATGAGCAGTTCTTC
CASSLYRGSYNEQFF
>TRBJ2-1|.|TRBV27|.
TGTGCCAGCAGTGACCGGACTGGATCAACTTACAATGAGCAGTTCTTC
CASSDRTGSTYNEQFF
>TRBJ1-1|.|TRBV12-3/TRBV12-4|.
TGTGCCAGCAGTTTTATGCGGTACACTGAAGCTTTCTTT
CASSFMRYTEAFF
>TRBJ2-5|.|TRBV27|TRBD1
TGTGCCAGCAGCTTGACAGGGGCAAAGACCCAGTACTTC
CASSLTGAKTQYF
>TRBJ2-2|.|TRBV6-4|.
TGTGCCAGCAGTGACTCGATTTGGAGAGGCACCGGGGAGCTGTTTTTT
CASSDSIWRGTGELFF
>TRBJ2-7|few|TRBV5-6|TRBD2
TGTGCCAGCGGTAAGCGGGACTCCTACGAGCAGTACTTC
CASGKRDSYEQYF
>TRBJ1-1|.|TRBV27|.
TGTGCCAGCAGTTTGGGGACTAGGGCAGGCGGAACTGAAGCTTTCTTT
CASSLGTRAGGTEAFF
>TRBJ1-2|few|TRBV6-5|TRBD1
TGTGCCAGCAGGAGAATAGGACAGGGGAACTATGGCTACACCTTC
CASRRIGQGNYGYTF